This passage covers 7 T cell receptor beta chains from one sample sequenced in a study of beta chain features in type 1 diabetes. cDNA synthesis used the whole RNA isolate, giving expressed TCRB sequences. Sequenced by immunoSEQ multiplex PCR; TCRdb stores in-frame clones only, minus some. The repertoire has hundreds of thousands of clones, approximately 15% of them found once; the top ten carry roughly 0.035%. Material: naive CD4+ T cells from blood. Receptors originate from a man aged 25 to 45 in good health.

DNA of the CDR3: TGCGCCAGCAGCCAAGTCGTGGGACAGGGAAAGGCTGATAGCAATCAGCCCCAGCATTTT. It translates to CASSQVVGQGKADSNQPQHF. The rearrangement uses TRBV4-1 and TRBJ1-5; 9 bases line up with TRBD1. The CDR3 has 20 residues. Germline V gene data show CDR1 as MGHRA and CDR2 as YSYEKL. The J segment lost 0 bases and the V segment lost 1 base, leaving 13 bases of the junction unmatched.

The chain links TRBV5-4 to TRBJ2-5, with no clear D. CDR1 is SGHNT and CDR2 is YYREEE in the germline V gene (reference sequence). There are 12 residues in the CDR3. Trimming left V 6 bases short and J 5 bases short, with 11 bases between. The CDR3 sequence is CASTGRSETQYF. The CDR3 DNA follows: TGTGCCAGCACCGGAAGGTCGGAGACCCAGTACTTC.

Written as DNA, the CDR3 is TGTGCCAGCAGCTTGCTGCAGATTAACTATGGCTACACCTTC. It codes for CASSLLQINYGYTF. This chain uses TRBV5-6 with TRBJ1-2; D is ambiguous. Trimming stripped 1 base from V and 1 base from J, with 8 bases between. CDR1 and CDR2 (germline): SGHDT, YYEEEE. The CDR3 totals 14 residues. The whole variable domain, filled in from reference TRBV5-6 and TRBJ1-2, reads DAGVTQSPTHLIKTRGQQVTLRCSPKSGHDTVSWYQQALGQGPQFIFQYYEEEERQRGNFPDRFSGHQFPNYSSELNVNALLLGDSALYLCASSLLQINYGYTFGSGTRLTVV.

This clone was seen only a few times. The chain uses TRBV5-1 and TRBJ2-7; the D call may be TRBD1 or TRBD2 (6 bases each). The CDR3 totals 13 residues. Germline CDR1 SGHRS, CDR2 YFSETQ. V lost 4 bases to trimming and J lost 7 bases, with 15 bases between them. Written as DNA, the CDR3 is TGCGCCAGCAGCCCGGAGGGGGTGACAGAGCAGTACGTC. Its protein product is CASSPEGVTEQYV.

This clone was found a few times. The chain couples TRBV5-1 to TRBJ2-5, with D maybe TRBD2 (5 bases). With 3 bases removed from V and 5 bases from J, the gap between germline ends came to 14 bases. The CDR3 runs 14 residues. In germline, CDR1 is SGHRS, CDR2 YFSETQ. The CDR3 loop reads CASSSQRGLETQYF. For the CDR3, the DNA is TGCGCCAGCAGCTCCCAACGGGGATTGGAGACCCAGTACTTC.

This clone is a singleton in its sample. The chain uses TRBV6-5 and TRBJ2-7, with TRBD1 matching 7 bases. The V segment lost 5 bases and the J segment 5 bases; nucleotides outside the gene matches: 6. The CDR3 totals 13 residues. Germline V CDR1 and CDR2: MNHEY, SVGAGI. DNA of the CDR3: TGTGCCAGCAGTCGAGACAGGGCCCACGAGCAGTACGTC. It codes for CASSRDRAHEQYV.

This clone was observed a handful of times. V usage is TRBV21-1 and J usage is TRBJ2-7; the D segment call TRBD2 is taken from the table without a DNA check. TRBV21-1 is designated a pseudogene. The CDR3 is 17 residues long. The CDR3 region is CASSSRLLTSSSYEQYV. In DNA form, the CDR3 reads TGTGCCAGCAGCTCGCGTCTTTTGACTAGCAGCTCCTACGAGCAGTACGTC.